These 25 T cell receptor beta chains were all obtained from the same sample, sequenced in a study of PD-L1 blockade in urothelial cancer. Some clones are missing from TCRdb's copy, which holds only in-frame ones; the method was immunoSEQ multiplex PCR. The repertoire holds 100,000 to 150,000 clones, with about 82% as singletons. As to time point: peripheral blood 6 weeks after treatment start. Material: PBMCs, obtained around atezolizumab (anti-PD-L1) treatment. These receptors were collected from a man between 50 and 59 years old with urothelial cancer.

The chain joins TRBV9 to TRBJ2-2, with 7 positions matching TRBD2. The CDR3 spans 17 residues. The V gene end was trimmed by 0 bases and the J gene end by 4 bases; junction bases not matched to a gene: 9. Germline values: CDR1 SGDLS, CDR2 YYNGEE. The CDR3 reads CASSVGQGGHVTGELFF. In DNA form, the CDR3 reads TGTGCCAGCAGCGTAGGGCAGGGAGGGCATGTCACCGGGGAGCTGTTTTTT.

CDR3 protein: CASSPPVGQGRGEQFF. The CDR3 nucleotides read TGTGCCAGCTCACCACCGGTGGGACAGGGTAGGGGTGAGCAGTTCTTC. V gene TRBV18 combines with J gene TRBJ2-1, with 9 bases matching TRBD1. The germline V gene has CDR1 KGHSH and CDR2 LQKENI. The junction had 9 bases not matched to a gene; V was cut back by 0 bases and J by 9 bases. The CDR3 runs to 16 residues.

The chain combines TRBV11-2 with TRBJ2-5, with D perhaps TRBD2 (6 bases). The CDR3 sequence is 15 residues long. Germline-derived CDR1 and CDR2 are SGHAT and FQNNGV. V dropped 2 bases and J dropped 5 bases, with 15 bases sitting between them. The CDR3 DNA follows: TGTGCCAGCAGCTTAAGCGCGGGGCGGGCGGAGACCCAGTACTTC. It specifies CASSLSAGRAETQYF.

The chain carries TRBV5-1 and TRBJ2-2; D possibly corresponds to TRBD1 (6 bases). V was pared by 2 bases and J by 3 bases, with 8 bases between. CDR1 and CDR2 (germline): SGHRS, YFSETQ. The CDR3 is made up of 14 amino acids. The DNA for the CDR3 is TGCGCCAGCAGCTTACGGACAGACACCGGGGAGCTGTTTTTT. Protein product: CASSLRTDTGELFF.

The chain carries TRBV11-2 and TRBJ2-5; 15 bases fit TRBD2. This CDR3 has 17 amino acids. V shed 6 bases and J 6 bases; nucleotides not matched to a gene: 11. Germline CDR1 and CDR2: SGHAT and FQNNGV. CDR3 nucleotides: TGTGCCAGCAGTCCAAATCCCGGGACTAGCGGGAGGAAGACCCAGTACTTC. Amino acids: CASSPNPGTSGRKTQYF.

V and J are TRBV2 and TRBJ2-7, with 14 nucleotides matching TRBD2. The germline V gene encodes CDR1 SNHLY and CDR2 FYNNEI. The V and J ends lost 5 bases and 6 bases, in that order; junction bases with no gene match: 6. CDR3 length: 15 residues. CDR3 sequence (DNA): TGTGCCAGCAGTTCCGGGACTAGCGGGAGCGGCGAGCAGTACTTC. Encoded protein: CASSSGTSGSGEQYF.

This rearrangement joins TRBV25-1 to TRBJ1-6, with a possible D match to TRBD1 (6 bases). Germline-derived CDR1 and CDR2 are MGHDK and SYGVNS. CDR3 length equals 14 residues. The ends were cut back, 8 bases at V and 7 bases at J, with 15 bases in the middle. For the CDR3, the DNA is TGTGCCAGCCGTAGGGCAGGGGAAAATTCACCCCTCCACTTT. It codes for CASRRAGENSPLHF.

The chain uses TRBV30 and TRBJ2-3, with 9 bases matching TRBD1. The CDR3 has 13 amino acids. V was clipped by 5 bases and J by 1 base; unmatched bases: 1. The germline CDR1 and CDR2 sequences are GTSNPN and SVGIG (reference sequence). The CDR3 nucleotides read TGTGCCTGGCGACAGGGGGGCACAGATACGCAGTATTTT. It codes for CAWRQGGTDTQYF.

The V and J genes are TRBV4-2 and TRBJ2-7; 10 nucleotides align to TRBD2. The CDR3 totals 14 residues. Trimming at V came to 4 bases and at J to 4 bases, leaving 4 bases not matched to a gene. The germline V gene has CDR1 LGHNA and CDR2 YNFKEQ. CDR3 loop: CASSPQREGYEQYF. The DNA of the CDR3 is TGTGCCAGCAGCCCCCAGCGGGAGGGGTACGAGCAGTACTTC.

This chain links TRBV5-4 with TRBJ2-7, with D perhaps matching TRBD1 (5 bases). Deletions cut 4 bases from V and 2 bases from J, with 16 bases between. Germline V gene lookup returns CDR1 SGHNT and CDR2 YYREEE (reference sequence). CDR3 size: 15 residues. The CDR3 nucleotides are TGTGCCAGCAGCCATCAGGCAGGGTCAACCTACGAGCAGTACTTC. Amino acid sequence: CASSHQAGSTYEQYF.

The chain links TRBV28 to TRBJ1-4; TRBD1 matches at 7 bases. This CDR3 comprises 13 residues. Germline CDR1 is MDHEN and CDR2 is SYDVKM. V lost 5 bases and J lost 14; bases outside the gene matches: 11. CDR3 region: CASSNTFRDSLFF. The CDR3, as DNA: TGTGCCAGCAGTAATACTTTCCGGGACAGTCTGTTTTTT. The full variable domain, its missing parts supplied by reference TRBV28 and TRBJ1-4, is DVKVTQSSRYLVKRTGEKVFLECVQDMDHENMFWYRQDPGLGLRLIYFSYDVKMKEKGDIPEGYSVSREKKERFSLILESASTNQTSMYLCASSNTFRDSLFFGSGTQLSVL.

The chain employs TRBV30 and TRBJ2-1; 8 bases align to TRBD2. This CDR3 is built from 16 residues. The V and J ends lost 1 base and 0 bases, in that order; junction bases with no gene match: 5. CDR1 and CDR2 from the germline V gene are GTSNPN and SVGIG (reference sequence). The chain's CDR3 is CAWSATSGRSYNEQFF. Here the CDR3 DNA reads TGTGCCTGGAGTGCCACTAGCGGTCGCTCCTACAATGAGCAGTTCTTC.

This clone was counted between two and nine times. This chain links TRBV27 with TRBJ2-7, with TRBD2 matching over 7 bases. This CDR3 comprises 14 residues. Germline V CDR1 and CDR2: MNHEY, SMNVEV (reference sequence). With 5 bases clipped from V and 6 bases from J, the junction kept 10 bases outside the gene matches. The CDR3 region has the DNA TGTGCCAGCAGTCCGACCCGCGGGGGAACCGAGCAGTACTTC. Translated, it gives CASSPTRGGTEQYF.

The J gene is TRBJ2-7, the V gene TRBV19; maybe TRBD1 (6 bases). Trimming stripped 6 bases from V and 1 base from J, with 10 bases between. This CDR3 has 13 amino acids. Germline V CDR1 and CDR2: LNHDA, SQIVND (reference sequence). CDR3 bases: TGTGCCAGTAGCCGGACAGCGTCCTACGAGCAGTACTTC. As protein: CASSRTASYEQYF.

The rearrangement joins TRBV19 to TRBJ2-7; D ambiguous. The CDR3 has 12 residues. V dropped 9 bases and J dropped 2 bases, with 11 bases sitting between them. The germline V gene encodes CDR1 LNHDA and CDR2 SQIVND (reference sequence). The CDR3 loop is CASGNVPYEQYF. CDR3 DNA: TGTGCCAGCGGTAACGTACCCTACGAGCAGTACTTC.

The chain joins TRBV7-3 to TRBJ1-1; TRBD1 is a possible D gene (6 bases). Germline CDR1 and CDR2: SGHTA and FQGTGA. The CDR3 has 15 residues. The V end was cut by 3 bases, the J end by 0 bases, with 11 bases between. CDR3 sequence reads: CASSFWTVMNTEAFF. The CDR3 nucleotides are TGTGCCAGCAGCTTCTGGACAGTCATGAACACTGAAGCTTTCTTT.

The chain combines TRBV4-1 with TRBJ2-7, with TRBD1 as a possible D gene (6 bases). In germline, CDR1 is MGHRA, CDR2 YSYEKL. Trimming took off 1 base at V and 3 bases at J, with 16 bases between the two ends. This CDR3 has 16 residues. The CDR3 nucleotides read TGCGCCAGCAGCCAAGGGGGTCAGCAGGGGTACTACGAGCAGTACTTC. Encoded protein: CASSQGGQQGYYEQYF.

In this sample, this clone turned up once. The chain recombines TRBV7-6 with TRBJ2-2, with D possibly being TRBD1 (6 bases). Germline CDR1 and CDR2: SGHVS and FNYEAQ. The CDR3 length is 15 residues. The V end lost 4 bases, the J end lost 0 bases, and 9 bases lay between the germline ends. The CDR3 coding sequence is TGTGCCAGCAGCTCATGGACAGCGAACACCGGGGAGCTGTTTTTT. Amino acids: CASSSWTANTGELFF.

This chain links TRBV30 with TRBJ2-7, with D maybe TRBD1 (6 bases). There are 15 residues in the CDR3. Germline V lookup: CDR1 GTSNPN, CDR2 SVGIG (reference sequence). The V end lost 3 bases, the J end lost 3 bases, and 18 bases lay between the germline ends. This CDR3 is CAWRQPPGQNYEQYF. The CDR3 coding sequence is TGTGCCTGGAGGCAACCCCCAGGACAGAACTACGAGCAGTACTTC.

In this sample, this clone turned up once. The chain links TRBV30 to TRBJ1-5; 10 bases map to TRBD1. CDR1 and CDR2 from the germline V gene are GTSNPN and SVGIG (reference sequence). The CDR3 contains 13 residues. The V and J ends lost 3 bases and 6 bases, in that order; junction bases with no gene match: 2. CDR3 in amino acids: CAWSGTGVQPQHF. The DNA for the CDR3 is TGTGCCTGGAGCGGGACAGGGGTTCAGCCCCAGCATTTT.

The V call is TRBV5-1, the J call TRBJ2-7; 8 bases match TRBD1. The germline V gene has CDR1 SGHRS and CDR2 YFSETQ. J gave up 1 base and V 2 bases, and 8 bases lay outside the gene matches. The CDR3 has 16 amino acids. The CDR3 coding sequence is TGCGCCAGCAGCTTCCAGCTCGGGACAGGTTCCTACGAGCAGTACTTC. Its translation: CASSFQLGTGSYEQYF.

This rearrangement joins TRBV6-1 to TRBJ1-5, with 7 bases identical to TRBD1. This CDR3 is 14 amino acids long. CDR1 and CDR2 from the germline V gene are MNHNS and SASEGT. V gave up 8 bases and J gave up 2 bases; unmatched junction bases: 6. The CDR3 loop is CASHRGTGNQPQHF. The CDR3 bases are TGTGCCAGCCACAGGGGTACCGGCAATCAGCCCCAGCATTTT.

This clone was picked up many times. The chain has TRBV19 and TRBJ1-3, with a tentative D call TRBD1 (6 bases). Germline V gene data show CDR1 as LNHDA and CDR2 as SQIVND (reference sequence). The germline V and J ends were trimmed by 6 bases and 0 bases, with 12 bases remaining between them. CDR3 length equals 15 residues. The CDR3, as DNA: TGTGCCAGTAGCCGGACAGTCCTCTCTGGAAACACCATATATTTT. Translation: CASSRTVLSGNTIYF.

The V gene is TRBV7-9, the J gene TRBJ1-1, with 7 bases that match TRBD1. Per germline, CDR1 SEHNR and CDR2 FQNEAQ (reference sequence). Trimming at V came to 2 bases and at J to 1 base, leaving 1 base not matched to a gene. This CDR3 comprises 14 residues. In nucleotides, the CDR3 is TGTGCCAGCAGCTTACGACAGGGGAACACTGAAGCTTTCTTT. Protein product: CASSLRQGNTEAFF.

V usage is TRBV28 and J usage is TRBJ2-6; D is undetermined. The CDR3 consists of 15 residues. Germline lookup yields CDR1 MDHEN and CDR2 SYDVKM. V gave up 3 bases and J gave up 0 bases, with 6 bases separating them. In DNA form, the CDR3 reads TGTGCCAGCAGTTTGAGCTCCTCTGGGGCCAACGTCCTGACTTTC. This translates into CASSLSSSGANVLTF.